In its sample, the clone carrying this T cell receptor (beta chain) was seen many times. Its antigen is unidentified. The CDR3 runs 14 residues. Losses at the gene ends were 3 bases for V and 4 bases for J; bases not matched to a gene: 8. Germline-derived CDR1 and CDR2 are DFQATT and SNEGSKA (reference sequence). Each CDR3 protein is one row after TCRdb ran MiXCR on the reads. The table includes approximately 490,000 distinct CDR3 sequences, over 9% detected once. This specimen belongs to a study of T cell repertoires in cytomegalovirus infection. Broader study findings: Clonotypes of TCR beta that were HLA-C-restricted and CMV-specific dominated the ex vivo response. The cumulative frequency of public TCR beta families distinguished individuals who carried CMV together with the relevant HLA.

The V call is TRBV20-1, the J call TRBJ1-2; 7 positions match TRBD1. The material sequenced was PBMCs. This receptor was obtained from a human donor in good health (CMV status not recorded). Some clones in this sample may be carry-over from other donors' samples. The CDR3 here is CSASETGNSYGYTF. The CDR3 nucleotides read TGCAGTGCTAGTGAGACAGGGAATAGCTATGGCTACACCTTC.